This entry lists 5 T cell receptor beta chains sequenced from one sample in a study of Graves' ophthalmopathy and Graves' hyperthyroidism. Researchers took RNA transcripts and amplified TCR beta CDR3 regions from them. An opening RT-PCR round employed HTBI primers and preceded a second-round multiplex PCR. TCRdb independently ran MiXCR on the multiplex PCR reads; one entry per CDR3 protein. Counted here are approximately 480,000 distinct CDR3 sequences, 14% occurring once; the ten biggest clones make up around 9.8%. Sequenced material: blood. The origin of the receptors is a woman aged 25 to 39 with Graves' ophthalmopathy.

The chain has TRBV4-1 and TRBJ1-1, with TRBD1 matching over 8 bases. The CDR3 contains 21 residues. V dropped 3 bases and J dropped 1; count of bases not matched to a gene: 22. Germline V gene sequence: CDR1 MGHRA, CDR2 YSYEKL. The CDR3 DNA reads as TGCGCCAGCAGCCACCTCCTCGGTTGGCAGGGGGCGCGAGGTGGGAACACTGAAGCTTTCTTT. Its translation: CASSHLLGWQGARGGNTEAFF.

With regard to this clonotype: This may come from a read error, since a much larger clone is one base off. The genes are TRBV7-2 and TRBJ1-2; the match to TRBD1 covers 7 bases. This CDR3 is built from 13 residues. Germline values: CDR1 SGHTA, CDR2 FQGNSA. After removal of 3 bases from V and 6 bases from J, the junction contained 4 bases not matched to a gene. CDR3 sequence: CASSLTGTDGYTF. The DNA for the CDR3 is TGTGCCAGCAGCTTGACAGGGACCGATGGCTACACCTTC.

This clonotype has at least ten counts. V is TRBV6-5 and J is TRBJ1-2; TRBD1 is a possible D gene (6 bases). Germline V lookup: CDR1 MNHEY, CDR2 SVGAGI. The V end lost 2 bases, the J end lost 2 bases, and 9 bases lay between the germline ends. The CDR3 loop spans 14 amino acids. The CDR3 here is CASSYRDTNYGYTF. CDR3 coding DNA: TGTGCCAGCAGTTACAGGGACACCAACTATGGCTACACCTTC.

The chain combines TRBV6-1 with TRBJ1-5, with unresolved D. Germline CDR1 and CDR2: MNHNS and SASEGT. CDR3 length: 15 residues. The V end lost 1 base, the J end lost 0 bases, and 7 bases lay between the germline ends. The CDR3 DNA is TGTGCCAGCAGTGAAGTGGCAGATAGCAATCAGCCCCAGCATTTT. Its protein is CASSEVADSNQPQHF.

With respect to this clonotype: Given a much more abundant clone one base away, this may be a read error. This chain uses TRBV30 with TRBJ1-2; D is unresolved. Looked up from germline, CDR1 is GTSNPN and CDR2 is SVGIG (reference sequence). This CDR3 contains 11 residues. The CDR3 DNA follows: TGTGCCCGGAGTGGACACTATGGCTACACCTTC. This translates into CARSGHYGYTF. The variable domain in full, with the rest retrieved from reference TRBV30 and TRBJ1-2, is SQTIHQWPATLVQPVGSPLSLECTVEGTSNPNLYWYRQAAGRGLQLLFYSVGIGQISSEVPQNLSASRPQDRQFILSSKKLLLSDSGFYLCARSGHYGYTFGSGTRLTVV.